This TCR beta chain appears in the sequencing data of a study of blood T cell repertoires in COVID-19. For the study at large: Samples came from the United States, Italy and Spain, spanning acute and convalescent COVID-19. In each case, the material was cDNA or gDNA derived from T cells, B-cell-depleted T cells, or PBMCs.

This clone is a singleton in its sample. In the original processing: Counts of nucleated cells, estimated from reference gene primer amplification, were obtained. The repertoire was sequenced with immunoSEQ multiplex PCR; TCRdb's copy has only in-frame clones and lacks some. The DNA was the basis for D and trimming; V, J and clone size are from that table. The data contain some 50,000 clones, roughly 80% of them singletons. Germline lookup yields CDR1 SNHLY and CDR2 FYNNEI. CDR3 length: 16 amino acids. Trimming removed 6 bases from V and 1 base from J; junction bases left unmatched: 10. Sequenced input: peripheral blood. This sequence joins TRBV2 and TRBJ2-3; the match to TRBD1 covers 7 bases. This clonotype originated in a man aged 45 to 65 with acute or convalescent COVID-19. CDR3 in amino acids: CASRSDRVAGTDTQYF. The CDR3 coding sequence is TGTGCCAGCAGGAGTGACAGGGTGGCCGGCACAGATACGCAGTATTTT.